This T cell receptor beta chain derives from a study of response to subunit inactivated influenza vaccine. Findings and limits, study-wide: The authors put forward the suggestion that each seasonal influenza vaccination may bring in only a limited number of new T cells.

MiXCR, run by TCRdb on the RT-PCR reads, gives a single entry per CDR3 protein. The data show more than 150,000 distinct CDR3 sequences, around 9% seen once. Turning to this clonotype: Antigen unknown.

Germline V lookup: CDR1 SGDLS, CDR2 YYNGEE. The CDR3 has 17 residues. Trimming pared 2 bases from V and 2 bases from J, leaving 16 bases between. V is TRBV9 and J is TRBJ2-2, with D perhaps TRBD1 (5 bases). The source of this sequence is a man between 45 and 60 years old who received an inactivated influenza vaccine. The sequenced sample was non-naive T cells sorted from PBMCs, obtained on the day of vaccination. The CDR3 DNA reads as TGTGCCAGCAGCGTTAGCTTCAGGGCGGCTAACACCGGGGAGCTGTTTTTT. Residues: CASSVSFRAANTGELFF.